This entry concerns a single TCR beta chain. What it binds is not known. This sample stems from a study of early T cells in non-severe SARS-CoV-2 infection. Regarding the study as a whole: Private and CD4 specificities were missed by VDJdb matching, skewed to anti-spike CD8.

V lost 0 bases and J 10 bases, leaving 1 base between the germline ends. This CDR3 is built from 9 residues. Germline lookup yields CDR1 SQVTM and CDR2 ANQGSEA. MiXCR, applied by TCRdb to the 5' RACE reads, yields one record per CDR3 protein. The table lists more than 80,000 distinct CDR3 sequences, 13% to 15% of them singletons. Source material: whole blood. The V and J genes are TRBV29-1 and TRBJ2-1; no firm D call. The clonotype comes from an adult who was a healthcare worker with PCR-confirmed SARS-CoV-2 infection or an uninfected control (not recorded which). The CDR3 nucleotides are TGCAGCGTTGAAGAGGAGCAGTTCTTC. Translation gives CSVEEEQFF.